This is a list of T cell receptor beta chains from one sample in a study of shared clonotypes between healthy human individuals. The table came from immunoSEQ multiplex PCR; TCRdb's copy has only in-frame clones and leaves some out. The table records roughly 2,500,000 clones, over 85% of them present only once. Material for sequencing was naive CD4+ T cells from PBMCs. The receptors shown here come from a man aged 18 to 35 in good health. Some clones in this sample may be carry-over from other donors' samples. Both conserved end residues are part of each CDR3. Fields, in order: CDR3 DNA, CDR3 protein, clone size, D gene, V gene, J gene. A D gene is named only where the DNA matches it firmly. Clone size appears in some rows only: once, few, many, or a class for an expanded clone.

CDR3 DNA: TGTGCCAGCAGCTTAGTGTTGGATGCTAGCAATCAGCCCCAGCATTTT; CDR3 protein: CASSLVLDASNQPQHF; clone size: .; D gene: .; V gene: TRBV7-2; J gene: TRBJ1-5
CDR3 DNA: TGTGCCAGCAGCTTGGGTAGCGTCAGCACCCAGTACTTC; CDR3 protein: CASSLGSVSTQYF; clone size: .; D gene: .; V gene: TRBV5-6; J gene: TRBJ2-5
CDR3 DNA: TGTGCCATCAGTGATACTGAGGGCGGGCAGTTCTTC; CDR3 protein: CAISDTEGGQFF; clone size: .; D gene: .; V gene: TRBV10-3; J gene: TRBJ2-1
CDR3 DNA: TGTGCCAGCAGCTTAGTCCTAGTGGGCACAGATACGCAGTATTTT; CDR3 protein: CASSLVLVGTDTQYF; clone size: .; D gene: .; V gene: TRBV11-2; J gene: TRBJ2-3
CDR3 DNA: TGCGCCAGCAGCCAGGGACTAGCGGGAGGGGATGAGCAGTTCTTC; CDR3 protein: CASSQGLAGGDEQFF; clone size: .; D gene: TRBD2; V gene: TRBV5-1; J gene: TRBJ2-1
CDR3 DNA: TGTGCCAGCAGCTTAGCCCGGGACTACAATGAGCAGTTCTTC; CDR3 protein: CASSLARDYNEQFF; clone size: .; D gene: .; V gene: TRBV7-3; J gene: TRBJ2-1
CDR3 DNA: TGCAGCGTTTCCAGGGGGGGGACTGAAGCTTTCTTT; CDR3 protein: CSVSRGGTEAFF; clone size: .; D gene: TRBD1; V gene: TRBV29-1; J gene: TRBJ1-1
CDR3 DNA: TGTGCCAGCAGTGGTCTAGCGGGAAGTGATACGCAGTATTTT; CDR3 protein: CASSGLAGSDTQYF; clone size: .; D gene: TRBD2; V gene: TRBV6-4; J gene: TRBJ2-3
CDR3 DNA: TGTGCCAGCAGTGGTTCTAGCGGAACGTCGGAAAACATTCAGTACTTC; CDR3 protein: CASSGSSGTSENIQYF; clone size: .; D gene: TRBD2; V gene: TRBV25-1; J gene: TRBJ2-4
CDR3 DNA: TGTGCCAGCAGCTTATTGCATAGCACAGATACGCAGTATTTT; CDR3 protein: CASSLLHSTDTQYF; clone size: .; D gene: .; V gene: TRBV7-3; J gene: TRBJ2-3
CDR3 DNA: TGCGCCAGCAGCTCGGGAGCGGGAGGGATGAGGACAGATACGCAGTATTTT; CDR3 protein: CASSSGAGGMRTDTQYF; clone size: .; D gene: TRBD2; V gene: TRBV5-1; J gene: TRBJ2-3
CDR3 DNA: TGTGCCTGGAGTGTACCGGGACTAGCGGGAGTAGGTCAGTACTTC; CDR3 protein: CAWSVPGLAGVGQYF; clone size: .; D gene: TRBD2; V gene: TRBV30; J gene: TRBJ2-7
CDR3 DNA: TGTGCCAGCTCTCTCAGGAGCGGGTTAAAGGCGGAGACCCAGTACTTC; CDR3 protein: CASSLRSGLKAETQYF; clone size: once; D gene: .; V gene: TRBV7-2; J gene: TRBJ2-5
CDR3 DNA: TGTGCCAGCAGCCAAGGACGCCGGGGCACCGAGCAGTACTTC; CDR3 protein: CASSQGRRGTEQYF; clone size: .; D gene: .; V gene: TRBV7-2; J gene: TRBJ2-7
CDR3 DNA: TGCGCCAGCAGCTTGTTGCAGGGGGACACTGAAGCTTTCTTT; CDR3 protein: CASSLLQGDTEAFF; clone size: .; D gene: TRBD1; V gene: TRBV5-1; J gene: TRBJ1-1
CDR3 DNA: TGCGCCAGCAGTGCAACTAGCGGGAGTAAGGAGGGCACAGATACGCAGTATTTT; CDR3 protein: CASSATSGSKEGTDTQYF; clone size: .; D gene: TRBD2; V gene: TRBV10-1; J gene: TRBJ2-3
CDR3 DNA: TGTGCCAGTAGTATGGTGGCTAGCGGGAGCTTCAATGAGCAGTTCTTC; CDR3 protein: CASSMVASGSFNEQFF; clone size: .; D gene: TRBD2; V gene: TRBV19; J gene: TRBJ2-1
CDR3 DNA: TGTGCCTGGAGCGGACAGATTCAAGAGACCCAGTACTTC; CDR3 protein: CAWSGQIQETQYF; clone size: .; D gene: .; V gene: TRBV30; J gene: TRBJ2-5
CDR3 DNA: TGTGCCAGCAGCTTAGTATCCGGTGGTATTGAAGCTTTCTTT; CDR3 protein: CASSLVSGGIEAFF; clone size: .; D gene: .; V gene: TRBV7-9; J gene: TRBJ1-1
CDR3 DNA: TGTGCCAGCTCTCACGACAGGGGGAATGAGCAGTTCTTC; CDR3 protein: CASSHDRGNEQFF; clone size: .; D gene: TRBD1; V gene: TRBV18; J gene: TRBJ2-1
CDR3 DNA: TGTGCCAGCAGCTATAGCGTGGGCACAGATACGCAGTATTTT; CDR3 protein: CASSYSVGTDTQYF; clone size: .; D gene: .; V gene: TRBV11-2; J gene: TRBJ2-3
CDR3 DNA: TGCGCCAGCAGCCCCGTGGACGGGAACACTGAAGCTTTCTTT; CDR3 protein: CASSPVDGNTEAFF; clone size: .; D gene: .; V gene: TRBV5-1; J gene: TRBJ1-1
CDR3 DNA: TGCGCCAGCAGCTTGGAATCATACTCTGGGGCCAACGTCCTGACTTTC; CDR3 protein: CASSLESYSGANVLTF; clone size: .; D gene: .; V gene: TRBV5-1; J gene: TRBJ2-6
CDR3 DNA: TGTGCCAGCAGCTTAGTCACAGGGAGAAATGAGCAGTTCTTC; CDR3 protein: CASSLVTGRNEQFF; clone size: .; D gene: .; V gene: TRBV7-2; J gene: TRBJ2-1
CDR3 DNA: TGTGCCAGCAGCCCCCGGACAGGGCAGCCTCGCGAGCAGTACTTC; CDR3 protein: CASSPRTGQPREQYF; clone size: .; D gene: TRBD1; V gene: TRBV5-4; J gene: TRBJ2-7
CDR3 DNA: TGCAGCGTTGAAGAAATACAGGGGCTCTCATCCTCTGGGCAGTACTTC; CDR3 protein: CSVEEIQGLSSSGQYF; clone size: .; D gene: TRBD1; V gene: TRBV29-1; J gene: TRBJ2-7
CDR3 DNA: TGTGCCAGCAGCCCGAGGGGGATATACAATCAGCCCCAGCATTTT; CDR3 protein: CASSPRGIYNQPQHF; clone size: once; D gene: .; V gene: TRBV5-8; J gene: TRBJ1-5
CDR3 DNA: TGTGCCAGCAGCCTAGGACAGAACTCCTACAATGAGCAGTTCTTC; CDR3 protein: CASSLGQNSYNEQFF; clone size: .; D gene: .; V gene: TRBV7-2; J gene: TRBJ2-1
CDR3 DNA: TGTGCCAGCAGTTACGAGGGGGTCGGAAACACCATATATTTT; CDR3 protein: CASSYEGVGNTIYF; clone size: .; D gene: .; V gene: TRBV6-6; J gene: TRBJ1-3
CDR3 DNA: TGTGCCAGCAGCTTCACGGGAGGTGAGACCCAGTACTTC; CDR3 protein: CASSFTGGETQYF; clone size: .; D gene: TRBD2; V gene: TRBV7-2; J gene: TRBJ2-5